This T cell receptor (beta chain) was sequenced during a study of T-cell memory formation after mild COVID-19. This clonotype was seen only a few times. TCRdb reprocessed the 5' RACE reads with MiXCR, giving one entry per CDR3 protein. Found here are more than 250,000 distinct CDR3 sequences, roughly 17% of them singletons; the top ten hold more than 20%. V was trimmed by 3 bases and J by 2 bases, leaving 11 bases between them. This CDR3 has 14 residues. The sequence derives from a man younger than 35 who had mild COVID-19 (a few samples of this study predate the infection). Cell type and time point are not known. Specimen: PBMCs or a T cell subset sorted from them (not recorded which). This chain uses TRBV12-3 or TRBV12-4 with TRBJ2-7, with D possibly being TRBD1 or TRBD2 (5 bases each). The CDR3 bases are TGTGCCAGCAGTTTGGGGACCTCAACCTACGAGCAGTACTTC. This translates into CASSLGTSTYEQYF.